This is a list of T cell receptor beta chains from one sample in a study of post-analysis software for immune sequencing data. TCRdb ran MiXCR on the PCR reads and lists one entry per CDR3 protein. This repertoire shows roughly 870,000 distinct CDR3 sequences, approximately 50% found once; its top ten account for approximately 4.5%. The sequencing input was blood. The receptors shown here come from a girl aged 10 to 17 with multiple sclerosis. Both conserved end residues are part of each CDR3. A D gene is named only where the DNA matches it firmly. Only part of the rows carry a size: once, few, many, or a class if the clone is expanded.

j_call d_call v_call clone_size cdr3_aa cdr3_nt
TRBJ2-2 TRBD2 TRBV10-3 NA CAISQRENTGELFF TGTGCCATCTCCCAGCGGGAGAACACCGGGGAGCTGTTTTTT
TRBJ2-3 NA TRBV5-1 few CASSRIASTDTQYF TGCGCCAGCAGCAGAATAGCTAGCACAGATACGCAGTATTTT
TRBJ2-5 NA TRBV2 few CASSPVDQETQYF TGTGCCAGCAGTCCCGTGGATCAAGAGACCCAGTACTTC
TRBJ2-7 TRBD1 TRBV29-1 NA CSVAGTGGSHEQYF TGCAGCGTCGCCGGGACAGGGGGCTCCCACGAGCAGTACTTC
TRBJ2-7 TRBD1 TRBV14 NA CASSYTGQGAEQYF TGTGCCAGCAGCTACACGGGACAGGGTGCCGAGCAGTACTTC
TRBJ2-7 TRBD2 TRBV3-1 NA CASSQVTLAGSSYEQYF TGTGCCAGCAGCCAAGTAACCCTAGCGGGGAGCTCCTACGAGCAGTACTTC
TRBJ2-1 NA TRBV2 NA CASGWTSFGNEQFF TGTGCCAGCGGATGGACTTCCTTTGGCAATGAGCAGTTCTTC
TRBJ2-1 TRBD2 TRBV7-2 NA CASSLVWATSNGEQFF TGTGCCAGCAGCTTAGTATGGGCGACTAGCAACGGTGAGCAGTTCTTC
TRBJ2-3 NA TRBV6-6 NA CASSLLGSRFTRDTQYF TGTGCCAGCAGCCTCCTCGGCAGCAGGTTCACCCGGGATACGCAGTATTTT
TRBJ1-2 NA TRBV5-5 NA CASSLLPGGNYGYTF TGTGCCAGCAGCTTGTTACCGGGTGGAAACTATGGCTACACCTTC
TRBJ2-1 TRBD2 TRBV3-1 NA CASSQPGLGEQFF TGTGCCAGCAGCCAACCGGGACTAGGTGAGCAGTTCTTC
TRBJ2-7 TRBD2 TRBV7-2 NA CASSFYGSGGAYEQYF TGTGCCAGCAGCTTCTACGGGAGCGGGGGGGCCTACGAGCAGTACTTC
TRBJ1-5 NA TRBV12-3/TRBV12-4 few CASSLAWGQPQHF TGTGCCAGCAGTTTAGCTTGGGGTCAGCCCCAGCATTTT
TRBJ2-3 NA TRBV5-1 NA CASSDGTPSVRDTQYF TGCGCCAGCAGCGACGGGACTCCGAGCGTTAGAGATACGCAGTATTTT
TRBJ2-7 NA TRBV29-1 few CSVVPRDGYEQYF TGCAGCGTTGTCCCCCGGGACGGCTACGAGCAGTACTTC
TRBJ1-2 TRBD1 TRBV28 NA CASSLRGQTGGYTF TGTGCCAGCAGTTTACGGGGACAGACGGGTGGCTACACCTTC
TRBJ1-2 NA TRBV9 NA CASSPSARTGVTYGYTF TGTGCCAGCAGCCCCAGTGCCCGGACTGGCGTTACCTATGGCTACACCTTC
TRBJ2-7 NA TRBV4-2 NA CASSQGLQVTYEQYF TGTGCCAGCAGCCAAGGACTCCAGGTCACCTACGAGCAGTACTTC
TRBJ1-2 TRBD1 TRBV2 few CASRTSADRAYGYTF TGTGCCAGCCGTACCTCTGCAGACAGGGCGTATGGCTACACCTTC
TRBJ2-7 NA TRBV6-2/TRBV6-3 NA CASSYINSRQTHEQYF TGTGCCAGCAGTTACATTAATAGTCGACAGACTCACGAGCAGTACTTC
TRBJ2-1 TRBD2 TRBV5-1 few CASSWWTSGSQNEQFF TGCGCCAGCAGCTGGTGGACTAGCGGGAGTCAAAATGAGCAGTTCTTC
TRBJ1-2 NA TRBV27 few CASSFARRTPRDGYTF TGTGCCAGCAGTTTTGCCAGACGGACCCCCCGCGATGGCTACACCTTC
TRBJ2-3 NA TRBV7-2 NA CASSLSLLATTDTQYF TGTGCCAGCAGCTTATCGTTACTCGCTACCACAGATACGCAGTATTTT
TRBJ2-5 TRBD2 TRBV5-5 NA CANSFGTTLDPETQYF TGTGCCAACAGTTTCGGGACTACACTAGACCCAGAGACCCAGTACTTC
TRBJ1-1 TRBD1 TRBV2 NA CAGSRDSGTEAFF TGTGCCGGCAGCAGGGACAGCGGGACTGAAGCTTTCTTT
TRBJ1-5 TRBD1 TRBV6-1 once CASSAQGASGNQPQHF TGTGCCAGCAGTGCCCAGGGGGCAAGCGGCAATCAGCCCCAGCATTTT
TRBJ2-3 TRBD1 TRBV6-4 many CASSDGQGGADTQYF TGTGCCAGCAGTGACGGACAGGGCGGTGCAGATACGCAGTATTTT
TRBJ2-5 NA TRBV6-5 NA CASSYKSRGGQETQYF TGTGCCAGCAGTTACAAGAGCAGGGGCGGCCAAGAGACCCAGTACTTC
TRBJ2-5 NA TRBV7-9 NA CASSLGFGPADQETQYF TGTGCCAGCAGCTTAGGGTTCGGTCCAGCGGACCAAGAGACCCAGTACTTC
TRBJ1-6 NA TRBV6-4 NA CASRSEGENSPLHF TGTGCCAGCAGGTCCGAGGGGGAAAATTCACCCCTCCACTTT
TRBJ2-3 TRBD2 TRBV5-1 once CASSPRSGGPTDTQYF TGCGCCAGCAGTCCGAGGTCGGGAGGCCCCACAGATACGCAGTATTTT
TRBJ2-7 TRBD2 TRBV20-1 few CSAPGLPSEEQYF TGCAGTGCTCCGGGACTACCCTCGGAAGAGCAGTACTTC
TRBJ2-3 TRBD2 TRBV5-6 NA CASSSTTSGSSTDTQYF TGTGCCAGCAGCTCGACGACTAGCGGGAGCAGTACAGATACGCAGTATTTT
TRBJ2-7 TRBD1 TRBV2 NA CASSDLTLDRAYNQYF TGTGCCAGCAGTGACCTAACCCTGGACAGGGCCTATAATCAGTACTTC
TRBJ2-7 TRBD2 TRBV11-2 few CASSLGGGYYEQYF TGTGCCAGCAGCTTGGGCGGGGGGTACTACGAGCAGTACTTC
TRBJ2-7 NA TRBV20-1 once CSASPLRVGYEQYF TGCAGTGCCAGCCCCTTGCGGGTGGGCTACGAGCAGTACTTC
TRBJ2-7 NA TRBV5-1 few CASSMTPQEYEQYF TGCGCCAGCAGCATGACCCCTCAGGAATACGAGCAGTACTTC
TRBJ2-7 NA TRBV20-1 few CSARDPKGPYEQYF TGCAGTGCTAGGGATCCGAAGGGGCCCTACGAGCAGTACTTC
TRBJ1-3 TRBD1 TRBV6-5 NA CASSLTGAEVGNTIYF TGTGCCAGCAGCCTGACAGGGGCTGAGGTTGGAAACACCATATATTTT
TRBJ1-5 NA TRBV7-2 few CASSPYSNQPQHF TGTGCCAGCAGCCCGTATAGCAATCAGCCCCAGCATTTT
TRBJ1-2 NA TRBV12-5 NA CASGLDGQAYGYTF TGTGCTAGTGGTTTGGACGGACAAGCCTATGGCTACACCTTC
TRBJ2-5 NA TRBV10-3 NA CAIRNQRQETQYF TGTGCCATCAGGAATCAACGGCAAGAGACCCAGTACTTC
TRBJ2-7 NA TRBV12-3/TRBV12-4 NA CASSLAGGIKVHEQYF TGTGCCAGCAGTTTAGCGGGCGGAATTAAAGTCCACGAGCAGTACTTC
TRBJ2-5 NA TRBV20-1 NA CSARDVWAQYF TGCAGTGCTAGAGATGTATGGGCCCAGTACTTC
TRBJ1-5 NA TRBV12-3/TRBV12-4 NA CASSLGGAGGNQPQHF TGTGCCAGCAGCCTGGGGGGGGCAGGAGGCAATCAGCCCCAGCATTTT
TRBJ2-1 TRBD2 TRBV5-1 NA CASSQGLAGGREQFF TGCGCCAGCAGCCAGGGACTAGCGGGAGGGCGAGAGCAGTTCTTC
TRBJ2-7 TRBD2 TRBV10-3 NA CAISDSSGRADRGEQYF TGTGCCATCAGTGATTCAAGCGGGAGGGCCGATCGGGGCGAGCAGTACTTC